The clone carrying this TCR beta chain was seen more than once but under ten times. Its antigen is undetermined. This entry is derived from a study of cytotoxic CD8 clonotypes in ibrutinib-treated CLL. Study summary: Median treatment time before response sampling was over ten months, range 6 to 36.

CDR1 and CDR2 (germline): SGHVS, FNYEAQ. The V end was cut by 5 bases, the J end by 1 base, with 9 bases between. This CDR3 region has 13 residues. Cryopreserved PBMCs were the source of around 1.8 micrograms of genomic DNA, which went to TCR beta libraries. Study-level findings and limits: Sampling of sustained-remission and progressing patients occurred at differing times.

Assay used: immunoSEQ multiplex PCR; TCRdb lists only in-frame clones, some missing. Found here are tens of thousands of clones, 69% of them singletons; the top ten hold 25% to 30%. This receptor was obtained from a human donor with chronic lymphocytic leukemia. This material consisted of PBMCs, taken before ibrutinib treatment. The chain recombines TRBV7-6 with TRBJ2-7; D is possibly TRBD2 (5 bases). The DNA of the CDR3 is TGTGCCAGCAGCGTACTAGGTTCCTACGAGCAGTACTTC. This translates into CASSVLGSYEQYF.